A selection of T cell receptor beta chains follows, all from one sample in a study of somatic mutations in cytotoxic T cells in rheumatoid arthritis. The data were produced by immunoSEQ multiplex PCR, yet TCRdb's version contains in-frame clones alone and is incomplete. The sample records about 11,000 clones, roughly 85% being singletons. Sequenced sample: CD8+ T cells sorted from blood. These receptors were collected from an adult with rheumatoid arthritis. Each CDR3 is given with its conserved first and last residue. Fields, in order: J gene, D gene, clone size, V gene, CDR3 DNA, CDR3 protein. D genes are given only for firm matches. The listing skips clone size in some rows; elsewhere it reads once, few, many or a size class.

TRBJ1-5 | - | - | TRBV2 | TGTGCCAGCAGTGAATCCCCCCAGAGGGGTCAGCCCCAGCATTTT | CASSESPQRGQPQHF
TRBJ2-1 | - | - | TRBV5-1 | TGCGCCAGCAGCCCGTGGGACGGATACAATGAGCAGTTCTTC | CASSPWDGYNEQFF
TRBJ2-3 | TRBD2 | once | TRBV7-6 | TGTGCCAGCAGCAAGGGACTAGCGGGAGGGCTTAAAGATACGCAGTATTTT | CASSKGLAGGLKDTQYF
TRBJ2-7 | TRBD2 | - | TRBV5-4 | TGTGCCAGCAGCTTCCGACTAGCGGGGGGGCCTGCCTACGAGCAGTACTTC | CASSFRLAGGPAYEQYF
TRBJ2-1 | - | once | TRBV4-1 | TGCGCCAGCAGCCAAGAACCGGGGCCAACGTCCTCCTACAATGAGCAGTTCTTC | CASSQEPGPTSSYNEQFF
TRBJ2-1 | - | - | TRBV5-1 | TGCGCCAGCAGCTTTGAACAATCCAATGAGCAGTTCTTC | CASSFEQSNEQFF
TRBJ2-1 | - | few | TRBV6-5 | TGTGCCAGCAGTTACAGCGCTGACAGTTGGAACAATGAGCAGTTCTTC | CASSYSADSWNNEQFF
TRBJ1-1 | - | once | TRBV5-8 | TGTGCCAGCAGGATACGAGGCCGAATGAACACTGAAGCTTTCTTT | CASRIRGRMNTEAFF
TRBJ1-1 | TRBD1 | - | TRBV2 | TGTGCCAGCAGGTCCGGGACAGATTTCACTGAAGCTTTCTTT | CASRSGTDFTEAFF
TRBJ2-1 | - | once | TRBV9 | TGTGCCAGCAGCCTTTACTTATACAATGAGCAGTTCTTC | CASSLYLYNEQFF
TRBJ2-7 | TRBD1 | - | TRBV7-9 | TGTGCCAGCAGCTCCTCAGGGGGCCAACCTTACGAGCAGTACTTC | CASSSSGGQPYEQYF
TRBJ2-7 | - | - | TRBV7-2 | TGTGCCAGCACTCAGAGACCATCCTACGAGCAGTACTTC | CASTQRPSYEQYF
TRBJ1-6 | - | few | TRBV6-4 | TGTGCCAGCAGTGAGGGGGCCCAGTCACCCCTCCACTTT | CASSEGAQSPLHF
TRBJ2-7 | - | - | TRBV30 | TGTGCCTGGAGTTCTGGAGAAAGCCTCTTCAACTCCTACGAGCAGTACTTC | CAWSSGESLFNSYEQYF
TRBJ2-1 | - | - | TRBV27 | TGTGCCAGCAGATTCTATCTAGGCGGAGGGCCCTACAATGAGCAGTTCTTC | CASRFYLGGGPYNEQFF
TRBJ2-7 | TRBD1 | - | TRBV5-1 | TGCGCCAGCAGCTCAGACAGGGGGCAAGTCTTCTACGAGCAGTACTTC | CASSSDRGQVFYEQYF
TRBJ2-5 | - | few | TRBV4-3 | TGCGCCAGCAGCCAAGACCCTATCTTACAGAGACAAGAGACCCAGTACTTC | CASSQDPILQRQETQYF
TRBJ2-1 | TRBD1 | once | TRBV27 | TGTGCCAGCAGTCTAGACAGGGGCTATAGGGAGCAGTTCTTC | CASSLDRGYREQFF
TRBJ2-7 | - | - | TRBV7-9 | TGTGCCAGCAGCTTAACCAGGGGACCCCACCACGAGCAGTACTTC | CASSLTRGPHHEQYF
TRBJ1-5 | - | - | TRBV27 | TGTGCCAGCAGTGGCGGGAATAGCAATCAGCCCCAGCATTTT | CASSGGNSNQPQHF
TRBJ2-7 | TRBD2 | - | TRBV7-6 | TGTGCCAGCAGCTTAGAAGCGGGGGGCCCTGAGTACGAGCAGTACTTC | CASSLEAGGPEYEQYF
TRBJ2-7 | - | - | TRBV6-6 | TGTGCCAGCAGTTACTCGCGCCCCTCCTACGAGCAGTACTTC | CASSYSRPSYEQYF
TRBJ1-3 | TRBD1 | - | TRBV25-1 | TGTGCCAGCAGTCCGAATCTGGGGACAGTGAGCTCTGGAAACACCATATATTTT | CASSPNLGTVSSGNTIYF
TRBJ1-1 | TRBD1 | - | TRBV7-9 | TGTGCCAGCAGCGCCCTACCGGGACAGGGGGCCACTGAAGCTTTCTTT | CASSALPGQGATEAFF
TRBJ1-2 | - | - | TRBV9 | TGTGCCAGCAGCGCAGGCGATGGCTACACCTTC | CASSAGDGYTF
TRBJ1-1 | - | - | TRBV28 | TGTGCCAGCAGTTTGGCAGGGTCTGGATGGGGCACTGAAGCTTTCTTT | CASSLAGSGWGTEAFF
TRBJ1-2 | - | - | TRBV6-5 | TGTGCCAGCAGTTACCCTGGGGGGTATGGCTACACCTTC | CASSYPGGYGYTF
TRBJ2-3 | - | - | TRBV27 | TGTGCCAGCAGTTTATACCCTAGCCGAGTCACAGATACGCAGTATTTT | CASSLYPSRVTDTQYF
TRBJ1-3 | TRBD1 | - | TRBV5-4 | TGTGCCAGCAGCTTAGATGACAGGGGGTACGGGAACACCATATATTTT | CASSLDDRGYGNTIYF
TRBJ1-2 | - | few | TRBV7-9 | TGTGCCAGCAGCCGCATGCAGGATGAGCCGAACTATGGCTACACCTTC | CASSRMQDEPNYGYTF
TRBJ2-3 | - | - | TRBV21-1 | TGTGCCAGCAGCAAAGAACAGGGGGTGACAGATACGCAGTATTTT | CASSKEQGVTDTQYF
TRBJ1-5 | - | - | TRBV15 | TGTGCCACCAGCAGAGGGGTGGGCCAGCCCCAGCATTTT | CATSRGVGQPQHF
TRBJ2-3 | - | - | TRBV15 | TGTGCCACCAGCAGAACTAGCAGCACAGATACGCAGTATTTT | CATSRTSSTDTQYF
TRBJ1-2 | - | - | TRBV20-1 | TGTCGTCGGAGGACAAACTATGGCTACACCTTC | CRRRTNYGYTF
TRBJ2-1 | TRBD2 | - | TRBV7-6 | TGTGCCAGCAGCTTAACTAGCGAGAGCTCCTACAATGAGCAGTTCTTC | CASSLTSESSYNEQFF
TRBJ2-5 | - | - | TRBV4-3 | TGCGCCAGCAGCCATACGCAGGGGCCCGAGACCCAGTACTTC | CASSHTQGPETQYF
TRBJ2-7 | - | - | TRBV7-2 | TGTGCCAGCAGCTTATCTGTGCAGTACTTC | CASSLSVQYF
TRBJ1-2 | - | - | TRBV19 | TGTGCCAGTACATGGGGGATAGGCTATGGCTACACCTTC | CASTWGIGYGYTF
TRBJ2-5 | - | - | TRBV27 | TGTGCCAGCAGTTTGCTAGCTTTGCGGGAGACCCAGTACTTC | CASSLLALRETQYF
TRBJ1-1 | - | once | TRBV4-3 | TGCGCCAGCAGCCAAGATCTTGGTAGGAACACTGAAGCTTTCTTT | CASSQDLGRNTEAFF
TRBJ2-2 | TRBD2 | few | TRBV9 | TGTGCCAGCAGCGTATCACTAGCGGGAGACACCGGGGAGCTGTTTTTT | CASSVSLAGDTGELFF
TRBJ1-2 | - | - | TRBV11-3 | TGTGCCAGCAGCTTAGCCGGGGCAGTCTACACCTTC | CASSLAGAVYTF
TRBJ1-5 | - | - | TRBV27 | TGTGCCAGCAGTTTGTTCCCCCCGGTGGGGGATCAGCCCCAGCATTTT | CASSLFPPVGDQPQHF
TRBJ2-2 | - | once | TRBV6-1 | TGTGCCAGCGAGAGGGGAGGCACCGGGGAGCTGTTTTTT | CASERGGTGELFF
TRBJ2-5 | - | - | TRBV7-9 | TGTGCCAGCAGCCGATCTACCAAGGAAGAGACCCAGTACTTC | CASSRSTKEETQYF
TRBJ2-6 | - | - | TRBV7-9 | TGTGCCAGCAGAATGGACGCTTCTAGCCGATCCGGGGCCAACGTCCTGACTTTC | CASRMDASSRSGANVLTF
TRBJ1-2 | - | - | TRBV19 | TGTGCCAGTATGGAGAGGGGGTACGGCTACACCTTC | CASMERGYGYTF